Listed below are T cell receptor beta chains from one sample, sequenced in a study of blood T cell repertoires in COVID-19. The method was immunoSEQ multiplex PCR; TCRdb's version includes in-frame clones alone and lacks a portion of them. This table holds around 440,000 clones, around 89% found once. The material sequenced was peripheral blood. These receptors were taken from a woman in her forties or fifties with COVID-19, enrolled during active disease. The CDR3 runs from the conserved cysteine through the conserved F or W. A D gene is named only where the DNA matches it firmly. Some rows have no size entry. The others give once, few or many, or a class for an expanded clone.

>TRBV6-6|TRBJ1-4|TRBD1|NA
CASSYPGTGGVEKLFF
TGTGCCAGCAGTTACCCGGGGACAGGGGGCGTTGAAAAACTGTTTTTT
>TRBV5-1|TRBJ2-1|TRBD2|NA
CASSLIAGEAEQFF
TGCGCCAGCAGCTTAATAGCGGGGGAGGCTGAGCAGTTCTTC
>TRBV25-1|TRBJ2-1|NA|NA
CASSEYPAGSQFF
TGTGCCAGCAGTGAATATCCGGCGGGGTCGCAGTTCTTC
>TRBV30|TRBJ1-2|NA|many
CAWSVGSLKVGYTF
TGTGCCTGGAGTGTAGGGAGCTTGAAGGTTGGCTACACCTTC
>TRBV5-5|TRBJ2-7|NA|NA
CASSVDLSYEQYF
TGTGCCAGCAGCGTGGACCTATCCTACGAGCAGTACTTC
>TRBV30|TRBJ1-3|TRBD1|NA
CAWSGLNRGHF
TGTGCCTGGAGCGGATTGAACAGGGGGCATTTT
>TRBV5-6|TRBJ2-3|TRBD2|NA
CASSFPTGLGGDTQYF
TGTGCCAGCAGCTTCCCCACGGGACTAGGGGGAGATACGCAGTATTTT
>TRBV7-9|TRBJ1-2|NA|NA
CASSLLDTYGYTF
TGTGCCAGCAGCTTACTGGACACCTATGGCTACACCTTC
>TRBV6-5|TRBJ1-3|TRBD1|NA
CASSYSDRGNTIYF
TGTGCCAGCAGTTACTCGGACAGGGGAAACACCATATATTTT
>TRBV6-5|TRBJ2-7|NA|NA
CASSADTGAFEQYF
TGTGCCAGCAGCGCGGACACCGGCGCCTTCGAGCAGTACTTC
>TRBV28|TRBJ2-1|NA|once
CASSQITGLREQFF
TGTGCCAGCAGTCAAATAACGGGACTGCGGGAGCAGTTCTTC
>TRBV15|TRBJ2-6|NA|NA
CATSRAGSGANVLTF
TGTGCCACCAGCAGAGCGGGCTCTGGGGCCAACGTCCTGACTTTC
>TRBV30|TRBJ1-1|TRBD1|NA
CAWSVDRGSEAFF
TGTGCCTGGAGTGTGGACAGGGGGTCTGAAGCTTTCTTT
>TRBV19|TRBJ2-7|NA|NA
CASSIPSGEQYF
TGTGCCAGTAGCATACCTTCGGGGGAGCAGTACTTC
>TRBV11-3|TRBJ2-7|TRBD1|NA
CASSLRTGTTYEQYF
TGTGCCAGCAGCTTAAGGACAGGAACAACCTACGAGCAGTACTTC
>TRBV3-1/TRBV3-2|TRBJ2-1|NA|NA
CASSPDLAVRGEQFF
TGTGCCAGCAGCCCCGACCTCGCTGTTCGAGGTGAGCAGTTCTTC
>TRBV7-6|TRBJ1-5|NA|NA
CASSLEAGSNQPQHF
TGTGCCAGCAGCTTAGAGGCGGGGAGCAATCAGCCCCAGCATTTT
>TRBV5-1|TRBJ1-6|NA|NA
CASIPRSSPLHF
TGCGCCAGCATCCCCCGGAGCTCACCCCTCCACTTT
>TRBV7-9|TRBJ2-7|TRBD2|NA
CASSSGGSYEQYF
TGTGCCAGCAGCTCGGGGGGCTCCTACGAGCAGTACTTC
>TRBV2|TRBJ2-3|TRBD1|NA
CASLDRQGTDTQYF
TGTGCCAGCTTGGACAGGCAGGGGACAGATACGCAGTATTTT
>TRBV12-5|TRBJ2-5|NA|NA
CASGLGLDRETQYF
TGTGCTAGTGGTTTGGGCCTAGACCGAGAGACCCAGTACTTC
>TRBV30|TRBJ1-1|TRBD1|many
CAWSGQGPNTEAFF
TGTGCCTGGAGTGGACAGGGGCCGAACACTGAAGCTTTCTTT
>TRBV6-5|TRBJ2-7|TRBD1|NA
CASTRGQGAYEQYF
TGTGCCAGCACCAGGGGACAGGGGGCCTACGAGCAGTACTTC
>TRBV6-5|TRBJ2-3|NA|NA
CASSYGTPDSTDTQYF
TGTGCCAGCAGTTACGGGACACCCGATAGCACAGATACGCAGTATTTT
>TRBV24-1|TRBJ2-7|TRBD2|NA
CATSSNSGYEQYF
TGTGCCACCAGTTCGAATAGCGGGTACGAGCAGTACTTC
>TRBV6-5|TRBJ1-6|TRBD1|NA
CASSRGGNNSPLHF
TGTGCCAGCAGTCGAGGGGGCAATAATTCACCCCTCCACTTT
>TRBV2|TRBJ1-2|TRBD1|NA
CAGRQGAGDGYTF
TGTGCCGGAAGACAGGGGGCGGGAGATGGCTACACCTTC
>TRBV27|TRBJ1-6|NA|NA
CASRPGSSYNSPLHF
TGTGCCAGCCGCCCGGGAAGCTCCTATAATTCACCCCTCCACTTT
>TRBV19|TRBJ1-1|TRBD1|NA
CASSLGTGLNTEAFF
TGTGCCAGTAGTCTGGGGACAGGGCTGAACACTGAAGCTTTCTTT
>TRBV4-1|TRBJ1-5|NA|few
CASSPGGWGLEDQPQHF
TGCGCCAGCAGCCCCGGCGGATGGGGACTTGAAGATCAGCCCCAGCATTTT
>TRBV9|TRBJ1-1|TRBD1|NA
CASSVLGGRDTEAFF
TGTGCCAGCAGCGTACTAGGGGGCCGGGACACTGAAGCTTTCTTT
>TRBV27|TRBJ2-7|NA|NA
CASSLSGGLSSEQYF
TGTGCCAGCAGTTTATCAGGGGGTCTTTCCAGCGAGCAGTACTTC
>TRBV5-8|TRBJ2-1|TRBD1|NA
CASSSEGQGVVEQFF
TGTGCCAGCAGTTCGGAAGGGCAGGGGGTAGTTGAGCAGTTCTTC
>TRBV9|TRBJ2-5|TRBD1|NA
CASSAEGGSGETQYF
TGTGCCAGCAGCGCGGAAGGGGGCTCTGGGGAGACCCAGTACTTC
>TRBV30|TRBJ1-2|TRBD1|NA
CAWSVPRTGGSYGYTF
TGTGCCTGGAGTGTACCCCGGACAGGGGGCTCGTATGGCTACACCTTC
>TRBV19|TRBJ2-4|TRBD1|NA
CASRPGALNRGSRAKNIQYF
TGTGCCAGCCGACCTGGGGCCCTCAACAGGGGATCTCGGGCCAAAAACATTCAGTACTTC
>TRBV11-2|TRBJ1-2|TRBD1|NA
CASSWGQGAGGYTF
TGTGCCAGCAGCTGGGGCCAGGGGGCGGGTGGCTACACCTTC
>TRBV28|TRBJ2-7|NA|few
CASSQFYEQYF
TGTGCCAGCAGTCAATTCTACGAGCAGTACTTC
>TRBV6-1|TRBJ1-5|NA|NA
CASTVGGQPQHF
TGTGCCAGCACCGTGGGGGGTCAGCCCCAGCATTTT
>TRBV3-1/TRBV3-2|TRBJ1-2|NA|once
CASTRKGGDYGYTF
TGTGCCAGCACCCGGAAGGGAGGCGATTATGGCTACACCTTC